This T cell receptor (beta chain) was captured by sequencing in a study of CD8+CD57+ T cells in acquired aplastic anemia. Study outcomes and limitations: Some 31 shared CD8+ CDR3s appeared highly expressed within patients' immunodominant clones.

Genomic DNA, serving as template, underwent TCR beta VDJ and CDR3 profiling. One entry per CDR3 protein, called by TCRdb with MiXCR from the reads. The data show over 100,000 distinct CDR3 sequences, with 35% to 50% seen just once and more than 7% held by the top ten. Germline values: CDR1 SGHVS, CDR2 FQNEAQ. CDR3 length: 12 residues. The V end lost 1 base, the J end lost 10 bases, and 7 bases lay between the germline ends. As to this clonotype: Its specificity is not known.

The sequenced material came from sorted CD4+, CD8+, or CD8+CD57+ T cells (not recorded which) from PBMCs. This TCR derives from a human donor in good health, serving as a control. V is TRBV7-8 and J is TRBJ1-4, with D uncertain. The CDR3 reads CASSLERVKLFF. In DNA, the CDR3 is TGTGCCAGCAGCTTAGAGCGCGTAAAACTGTTTTTT.